The rows below give T cell receptor beta chains drawn from one sample of a study of beta chain features in type 1 diabetes. Profiling relied on immunoSEQ multiplex PCR, and the TCRdb table lists in-frame clones only, not all of them. The top ten clones hold roughly 0.033% of a sample with roughly 400,000 clones, approximately 15% of them seen once. Sequenced sample: naive CD4+ T cells from blood. Every receptor here comes from a man aged 25-45 years in good health. Both conserved end residues are part of each CDR3. D genes are given only for firm matches. A row's size may be missing; if present it is once, few, many or a size class.

j_call clone_size d_call v_call cdr3_nt cdr3_aa
TRBJ1-6 few TRBD1 TRBV27 TGTGCCAGCAGTTCGGCCCCGGGACAGGGTAATTCACCCCTCCACTTT CASSSAPGQGNSPLHF
TRBJ2-3 NA TRBD2 TRBV6-6 TGTGCCAGCAGTCCACTAGCGGGGGGTCAAGATACGCAGTATTTT CASSPLAGGQDTQYF
TRBJ2-5 once TRBD2 TRBV7-6 TGTGCCAGCAGCAGGGGACTAGCGGGGGCCATCCAAGAGACCCAGTACTTC CASSRGLAGAIQETQYF
TRBJ2-5 NA NA TRBV25-1 TGTGCCACCTCAGTAGCACGCGAGACCCAGTACTTC CATSVARETQYF
TRBJ2-4 few NA TRBV21-1 TGTGCCAGCACCTCCTTGGAGACAGATTTAAACATTCAGTACTTC CASTSLETDLNIQYF
TRBJ2-1 NA TRBD2 TRBV2 TGTGCCAGCAGTGAATGGAGGGCTAGCGGGAGGACTGAGCAGTTCTTC CASSEWRASGRTEQFF
TRBJ2-2 few TRBD1 TRBV30 TGTGCCTGGAGGAGACAGGGACCATACACCGGGGAGCTGTTTTTT CAWRRQGPYTGELFF
TRBJ2-3 few TRBD1 TRBV15 TGTGCCACCAGCAGGTGGGGACAGTCCACAGATACGCAGTATTTT CATSRWGQSTDTQYF
TRBJ2-3 NA TRBD1 TRBV10-3 TGTGCCATCAGGGACCTAGGACAGGGCACAGATACGCAGTATTTT CAIRDLGQGTDTQYF
TRBJ2-7 few TRBD1 TRBV7-9 TGTGCCAGCAGCCCACACAGGGGACAGGGATGGTTTGAGCAGTACTTC CASSPHRGQGWFEQYF
TRBJ2-5 few NA TRBV18 TGTGCCAGCTCACCATATCTTGAGACCCAGTACTTC CASSPYLETQYF
TRBJ1-1 NA NA TRBV6-5 TGTGCCAGCAGACGGACTTCCAACACTGAAGCTTTCTTT CASRRTSNTEAFF
TRBJ2-2 few NA TRBV4-1 TGCGCCAGCAGCCGGGTGAGCACCGGGGAGCTGTTTTTT CASSRVSTGELFF
TRBJ2-4 few NA TRBV7-2 TGTGCCAGCAGGGGCCACCGACCTATTCAGTACTTC CASRGHRPIQYF
TRBJ2-5 few NA TRBV11-2 TGTGCCAGCAGCTCATTCCCATACGGATCACAAGAGACCCAGTACTTC CASSSFPYGSQETQYF
TRBJ2-1 few NA TRBV9 TGTGCCAGCAGCCCCCGGGGGGACAGGCGGTACAATGAGCAGTTCTTC CASSPRGDRRYNEQFF
TRBJ2-1 NA TRBD2 TRBV10-3 TGTGCCATCAGCCCCCTCGGCGGGGGGGCCTACAATGAGCAGTTCTTC CAISPLGGGAYNEQFF
TRBJ1-2 once TRBD1 TRBV27 TGTGCCAGCAGTCCCCACAGGGGCCGCGAAATTAACTATGGCTACACCTTC CASSPHRGREINYGYTF
TRBJ2-2 NA TRBD1 TRBV9 TGTGCCAGCAGCGTCGGACAGGCGAACACCGGGGAGCTGTTTTTT CASSVGQANTGELFF
TRBJ2-7 NA NA TRBV7-9 TGTGCCAGCAGCTTAGCTACAGGGCTCGGCGAGCAGTACTTC CASSLATGLGEQYF
TRBJ2-5 few NA TRBV9 TGTGCCAGCAGCGTAGCGGGACAAGAGACCCAGTACTTC CASSVAGQETQYF
TRBJ1-6 NA TRBD1 TRBV5-1 TGCGCCAGCAGCTTGGCAAGGACAGGCAATTCACCCCTCCACTTT CASSLARTGNSPLHF
TRBJ2-1 NA TRBD2 TRBV9 TGTGCCAGCAGCGTTAGCGGGGGAAGCTCCTACAATGAGCAGTTCTTC CASSVSGGSSYNEQFF
TRBJ1-1 NA NA TRBV10-1 TGCGCCAGCAGTACGGACAGGAACACTGAAGCTTTCTTT CASSTDRNTEAFF
TRBJ2-5 NA NA TRBV5-4 TGTGCCAGCAGCCCCCAGGTCCAAGAGACCCAGTACTTC CASSPQVQETQYF
TRBJ2-3 NA NA TRBV11-2 TGTGCCAGCAGCCAGATGGTATTAGCAGATACGCAGTATTTT CASSQMVLADTQYF
TRBJ2-5 NA TRBD2 TRBV28 TGTGCCAGCAGTTTATGGGGACTAGCGGGAGGCGAAGAGACCCAGTACTTC CASSLWGLAGGEETQYF
TRBJ2-3 NA NA TRBV7-2 TGTGCCAGCAGCCCTCAACGGCGAGATACGCAGTATTTT CASSPQRRDTQYF
TRBJ1-6 NA NA TRBV10-1 TGCGCCAGCAGTGAGTCAACCAAGGCGGCCCTCCACTTT CASSESTKAALHF
TRBJ2-3 NA TRBD2 TRBV10-3 TGTGCCTCCTCCGGGACTAGCCGCACAGATACGCAGTATTTT CASSGTSRTDTQYF
TRBJ2-3 NA TRBD2 TRBV30 TGTGCCTGGGCCCCCGGGGTTAGCGGGAGTGGCACAGATACGCAGTATTTT CAWAPGVSGSGTDTQYF
TRBJ2-1 NA NA TRBV29-1 TGCAGCGTTGACCCCCCCGGGGCAGGGTTCGACGAGCAGTTCTTC CSVDPPGAGFDEQFF
TRBJ2-7 NA NA TRBV7-9 TGTGCCAGCAGCTTAGCGGTGGGGAATTCGGAGTACTTC CASSLAVGNSEYF
TRBJ2-3 few TRBD1 TRBV7-7 TGTGCCAGCAGCCCTGTCGGGTTAGGGGGCGCAGATACGCAGTATTTT CASSPVGLGGADTQYF
TRBJ2-3 few TRBD2 TRBV7-9 TGTGCCAGCTCGGTAGCGGGCCTTGGCCTTACAGATACGCAGTATTTT CASSVAGLGLTDTQYF
TRBJ2-1 few NA TRBV18 TGTGCCAGCTCACCGGGGGTTATCGATGAGCAGTTCTTC CASSPGVIDEQFF
TRBJ2-7 few NA TRBV7-9 TGTGCCAGCAGCACACAGGGCGCCGAGCAGTACTTC CASSTQGAEQYF
TRBJ1-1 few TRBD1 TRBV9 TGTGCCAGCAGCGTCGCTCAGGGGGCCAGGGACACTGAAGCTTTCTTT CASSVAQGARDTEAFF
TRBJ2-7 few NA TRBV7-2 TGTGCCAGCAGCTTAGATCGGAAAGGGGCCTACGAGCAGTACTTC CASSLDRKGAYEQYF
TRBJ1-2 NA TRBD1 TRBV6-1 TGTGCCAGCAGAGGACAGGGGTATGGCTACACCTTC CASRGQGYGYTF
TRBJ2-7 NA TRBD1 TRBV7-2 TGTGCCAGCAGCCGGACAGGGCTGAGTGAGCAGTACTTC CASSRTGLSEQYF
TRBJ2-7 NA NA TRBV7-9 TGTGCCAGCAGTCCCTGGTCACAGGCCATCTCCTACGAGCAGTACTTC CASSPWSQAISYEQYF
TRBJ2-5 NA NA TRBV2 TGTGCCAGCTGCACAGAACAAGAGACCCAGTACTTC CASCTEQETQYF
TRBJ2-5 NA TRBD2 TRBV9 TGTGCCAGCAGCGTAGATCCGGGAGGGCCAGGAGAGACCCAGTACTTC CASSVDPGGPGETQYF
TRBJ2-7 few NA TRBV6-5 TGTGCTACCAGAGTGGGTGCCTACGAGCAGTACTTC CATRVGAYEQYF